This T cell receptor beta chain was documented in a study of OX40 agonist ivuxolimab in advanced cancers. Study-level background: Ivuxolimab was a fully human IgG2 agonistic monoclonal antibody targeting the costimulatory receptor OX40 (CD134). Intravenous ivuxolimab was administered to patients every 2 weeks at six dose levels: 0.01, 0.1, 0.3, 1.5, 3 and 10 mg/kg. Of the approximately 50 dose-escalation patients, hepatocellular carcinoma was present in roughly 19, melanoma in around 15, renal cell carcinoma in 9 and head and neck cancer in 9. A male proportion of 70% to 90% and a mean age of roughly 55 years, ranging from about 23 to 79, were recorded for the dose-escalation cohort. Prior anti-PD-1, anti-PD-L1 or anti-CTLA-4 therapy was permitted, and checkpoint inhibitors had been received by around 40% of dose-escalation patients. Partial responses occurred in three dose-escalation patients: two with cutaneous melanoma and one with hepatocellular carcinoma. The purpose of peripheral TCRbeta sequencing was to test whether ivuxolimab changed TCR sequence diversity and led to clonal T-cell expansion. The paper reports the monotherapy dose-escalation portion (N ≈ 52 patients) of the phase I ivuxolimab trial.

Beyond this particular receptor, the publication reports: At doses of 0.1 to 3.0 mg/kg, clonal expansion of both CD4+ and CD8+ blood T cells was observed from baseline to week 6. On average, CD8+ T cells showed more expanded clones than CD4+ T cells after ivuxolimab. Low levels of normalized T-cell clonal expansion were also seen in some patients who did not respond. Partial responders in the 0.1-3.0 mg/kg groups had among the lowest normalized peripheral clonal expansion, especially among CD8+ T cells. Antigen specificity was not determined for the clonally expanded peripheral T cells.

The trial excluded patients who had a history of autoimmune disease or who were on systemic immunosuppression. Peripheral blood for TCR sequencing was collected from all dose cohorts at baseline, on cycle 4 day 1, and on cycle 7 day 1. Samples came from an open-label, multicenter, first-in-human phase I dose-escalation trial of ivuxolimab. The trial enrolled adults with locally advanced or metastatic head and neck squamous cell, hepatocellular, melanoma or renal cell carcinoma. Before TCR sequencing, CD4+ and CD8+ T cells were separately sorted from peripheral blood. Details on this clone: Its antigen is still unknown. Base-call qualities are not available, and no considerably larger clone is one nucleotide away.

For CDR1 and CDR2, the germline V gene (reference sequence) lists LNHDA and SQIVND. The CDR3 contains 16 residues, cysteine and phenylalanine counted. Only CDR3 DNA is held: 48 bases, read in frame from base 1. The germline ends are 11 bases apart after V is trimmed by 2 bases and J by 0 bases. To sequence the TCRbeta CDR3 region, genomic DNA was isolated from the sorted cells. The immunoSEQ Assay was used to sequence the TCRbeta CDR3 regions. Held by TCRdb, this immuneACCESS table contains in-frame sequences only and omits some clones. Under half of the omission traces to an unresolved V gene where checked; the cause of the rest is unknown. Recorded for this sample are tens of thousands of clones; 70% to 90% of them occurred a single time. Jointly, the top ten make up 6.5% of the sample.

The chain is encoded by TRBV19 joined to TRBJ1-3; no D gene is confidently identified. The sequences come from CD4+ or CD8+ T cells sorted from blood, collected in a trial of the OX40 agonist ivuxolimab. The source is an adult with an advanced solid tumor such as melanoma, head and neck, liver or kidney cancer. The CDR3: CASSIPLGSSGNTIYF. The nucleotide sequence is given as TGTGCCAGTAGTATACCCCTCGGGAGCTCTGGAAACACCATATATTTT. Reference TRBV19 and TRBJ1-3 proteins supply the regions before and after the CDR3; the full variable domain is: DGGITQSPKYLFRKEGQNVTLSCEQNLNHDAMYWYRQDPGQGLRLIYYSQIVNDFQKGDIAEGYSVSREKKESFPLTVTSAQKNPTAFYLCASSIPLGSSGNTIYFGEGSWLTVV.